A single sample is the source of the 30 T cell receptor beta chains below, sequenced in a study of CD8 T cells in ankylosing spondylitis. In TCRdb, the 5' RACE reads were re-called with MiXCR into one record per CDR3 protein. The sample comprises 270,000 or so distinct CDR3 sequences, 15% to 20% of which are singletons, and around 30% rests with the top ten. Sequencing was carried out using blood, either unsorted or a sorted T cell fraction (not recorded which). Receptor source: a male donor with ankylosing spondylitis or in good health (not recorded which).

The chain has TRBV20-1 and TRBJ2-3; 11 bases fit TRBD2. This CDR3 spans 16 amino acids. CDR1 is DFQATT, CDR2 SNEGSKA, per germline (reference sequence). The V gene end was trimmed by 3 bases and the J gene end by 0 bases; junction bases not matched to a gene: 5. CDR3 loop: CSARYGTSGSTDTQYF. Written as DNA, the CDR3 is TGCAGTGCTAGGTACGGGACTAGCGGAAGCACAGATACGCAGTATTTT.

This clonotype was found a few times. V usage is TRBV4-1 and J usage is TRBJ2-7; 9 nucleotides align to TRBD2. The CDR3 has 15 residues. The trim removed 4 bases at V and 2 bases at J, leaving 6 bases unmatched. The germline gives CDR1 MGHRA, CDR2 YSYEKL. CDR3 in DNA: TGCGCCAGCAGCCCCAACCTAGCGGGACCCTACGAGCAGTACTTC. It yields the protein CASSPNLAGPYEQYF.

This clonotype was detected a few times. The chain is built from TRBV6-4 and TRBJ2-3; D is undetermined. The CDR3 sequence is 16 residues long. The V gene's germline CDR1 is MRHNA and CDR2 SNTAGT. V lost 0 bases and J lost 5, with 15 bases in between. Here the CDR3 DNA reads TGTGCCAGCAGTGACTCGACCCCCCATCACTTAGATACGCAGTATTTT. Protein: CASSDSTPHHLDTQYF.

This clonotype has only a few counts. CDR3: CASSYTLAGVEDTQYF. In DNA, the CDR3 is TGTGCCAGCAGTTACACCCTAGCGGGAGTGGAAGATACGCAGTATTTT. The chain recombines TRBV6-2 or TRBV6-3 with TRBJ2-3; 10 positions match TRBD2. Germline V lookup: CDR1 MNHEY, CDR2 SVGEGT. Trimming removed 2 bases from V and 5 bases from J; junction bases left unmatched: 7. CDR3 size: 16 residues.

CDR3 region: CASSRTSSGMALSTGELFF. CDR3 DNA: TGTGCCAGCAGCCGGACCTCTAGCGGGATGGCACTTTCCACCGGGGAGCTGTTTTTT. The chain recombines TRBV11-2 with TRBJ2-2; 9 bases agree with TRBD2. V shed 5 bases, J shed 4 bases, and the junction held 17 bases outside the gene matches. Germline-derived CDR1 and CDR2 are SGHAT and FQNNGV. The CDR3 has 19 residues.

This chain joins TRBV6-5 and TRBJ1-1; the D gene is possibly TRBD1 (5 bases). CDR1 is MNHEY, CDR2 SVGAGI, per germline. Deletions cut 2 bases from V and 3 bases from J, with 10 bases between. This CDR3 comprises 14 residues. The CDR3 DNA is TGTGCCAGCAGTTACGGTTTGGGGGACACTGAAGCTTTCTTT. As protein: CASSYGLGDTEAFF.

The chain employs TRBV4-1 and TRBJ2-1; D could derive from TRBD1 or TRBD2 (5 bases each). Trimming shortened V by 0 bases and J by 8 bases, and 11 bases separated the two germline ends. Looked up from germline, CDR1 is MGHRA and CDR2 is YSYEKL. This CDR3 region has 14 residues. CDR3 nucleotide sequence: TGCGCCAGCAGCCAAGATGAGGGACGGGATGAGCAGTTCTTC. It encodes CASSQDEGRDEQFF.

This clonotype has a handful of counts. The rearrangement uses TRBV4-1 and TRBJ1-2, with 9 bases fitting TRBD1. Germline V gene sequence: CDR1 MGHRA, CDR2 YSYEKL. The CDR3 runs 15 residues. J lost 4 bases, V lost 3 bases, and 6 bases had no gene match. This CDR3 is CASSQLTGGFYGYTF. The CDR3, as DNA: TGCGCCAGCAGCCAGTTGACAGGGGGGTTCTATGGCTACACCTTC.

The chain combines TRBV5-1 with TRBJ2-1; no firm D call. CDR3 size: 14 residues. V lost 4 bases, J lost 9 bases, and 17 bases lay in between. The germline CDR1 and CDR2 sequences are SGHRS and YFSETQ. This CDR3 reads CASSIELDWGEQFF. The CDR3 coding sequence is TGCGCCAGCAGCATCGAACTGGATTGGGGTGAGCAGTTCTTC. Full variable domain (outside the CDR3, taken from reference TRBV5-1 and TRBJ2-1): KAGVTQTPRYLIKTRGQQVTLSCSPISGHRSVSWYQQTPGQGLQFLFEYFSETQRNKGNFPGRFSGRQFSNSRSEMNVSTLELGDSALYLCASSIELDWGEQFFGPGTRLTVL.

This clonotype turned up a few times. This rearrangement joins TRBV5-1 to TRBJ2-7, with 10 bases that match TRBD2. Trimming removed 0 bases from V and 4 bases from J; junction bases left unmatched: 4. The CDR3 consists of 15 residues. Germline V gives CDR1 SGHRS, CDR2 YFSETQ. The CDR3 DNA reads as TGCGCCAGCAGCTTGGAACTAGCGGGGACTTACGAGCAGTACTTC. Translation gives CASSLELAGTYEQYF.

V is TRBV5-6 and J is TRBJ1-6; 10 nucleotides match TRBD1. The CDR3 covers 14 residues. Trimming removed 4 bases from V and 10 bases from J; junction bases left unmatched: 5. Germline-derived CDR1 and CDR2 are SGHDT and YYEEEE. The CDR3 DNA follows: TGTGCCAGCAGCGACGGGACAGGGGCCTCACCCCTCCACTTT. This encodes CASSDGTGASPLHF.

This clonotype was detected ten times or more. This rearrangement joins TRBV29-1 to TRBJ2-3; 12 bases match TRBD2. V trimming: 0 bases; J trimming: 1 base; junction bases outside the gene matches: 8. CDR3 length: 18 residues. Germline lookup yields CDR1 SQVTM and CDR2 ANQGSEA. The CDR3 DNA reads TGCAGCGTTGAAGATGGGCTAGCGGGAGGGCTCGGCACAGATACGCAGTATTTT. This sequence encodes CSVEDGLAGGLGTDTQYF.

This clonotype was detected a few times. V is TRBV10-3 and J is TRBJ2-1; TRBD2 matches 12 bases. The CDR3 consists of 17 residues. Germline V lookup: CDR1 ENHRY, CDR2 SYGVKD. V gave up 7 bases and J gave up 10 bases; unmatched junction bases: 17. DNA for the CDR3: TGTGCCATCACCGAGGAAGGGACTAGCGGGCAGAGTGGGGAGCAGTTCTTC. Translation gives CAITEEGTSGQSGEQFF.

The gene calls are TRBV20-1 and TRBJ2-7; D gene unclear. The CDR3 is made up of 13 amino acids. The V end lost 5 bases, the J end lost 0 bases, and 11 bases lay between the germline ends. Germline V lookup: CDR1 DFQATT, CDR2 SNEGSKA (reference sequence). CDR3 residues: CSAFTGFSYEQYF. The CDR3 nucleotides are TGCAGTGCTTTTACCGGGTTCTCCTACGAGCAGTACTTC.

V usage is TRBV7-9 and J usage is TRBJ2-3, with 11 nucleotides matching TRBD2. CDR3 length: 17 amino acids. Germline CDR1 SEHNR, CDR2 FQNEAQ (reference sequence). V trimming: 5 bases; J trimming: 2 bases; junction bases outside the gene matches: 9. The CDR3 coding sequence is TGTGCCAGCAGCGCAAGATTAGCGGGAGGGGACACAGATACGCAGTATTTT. Translating gives CASSARLAGGDTDTQYF.

The V gene is TRBV5-5, the J gene TRBJ2-7, with TRBD1 matching over 9 bases. The trim removed 0 bases at V and 2 bases at J, leaving 3 bases unmatched. The CDR3 runs to 15 residues. The germline V gene encodes CDR1 SGHKS and CDR2 YYEKEE (reference sequence). The CDR3 loop is CASSLEGTGPYEQYF. The CDR3 DNA reads as TGTGCCAGCAGCTTGGAGGGGACAGGGCCCTACGAGCAGTACTTC.

This clonotype came up a few times. The rearrangement links TRBV20-1 to TRBJ1-2, with TRBD1 matching over 12 bases. Germline V CDR1 and CDR2: DFQATT, SNEGSKA (reference sequence). The CDR3 contains 16 residues. With V trimmed by 1 base and J by 8 bases, 11 bases remained unmatched. This CDR3 is CSARGDRGHGRDGYTF. In DNA form, the CDR3 reads TGCAGTGCTAGAGGGGACAGGGGGCACGGAAGGGACGGCTACACCTTC.

This sequence joins TRBV4-1 and TRBJ1-1, with D possibly being TRBD1 (6 bases). V was shortened by 3 bases and J by 7 bases, with 12 bases between the two germline ends. Germline CDR1 and CDR2: MGHRA and YSYEKL. CDR3 length: 13 amino acids. The CDR3 DNA reads as TGCGCCAGCAGCCACGGGACATTGGGTGAAGCTTTCTTT. Translated: CASSHGTLGEAFF.

This clonotype has only one observation. The chain carries TRBV25-1 and TRBJ1-6, with 11 bases fitting TRBD1. CDR1 and CDR2 (germline): MGHDK, SYGVNS. CDR3 size: 13 residues. The junction had 5 bases not matched to a gene; V was cut back by 9 bases and J by 10 bases. Here the CDR3 reads CASRDRGKSPLHF. The CDR3 nucleotides are TGTGCCAGTAGGGACAGGGGGAAGTCACCCCTCCACTTT.

The rearrangement uses TRBV27 and TRBJ2-1; D gene ambiguous. The V end lost 1 base, the J end lost 0 bases, and 13 bases lay between the germline ends. The germline CDR1 and CDR2 sequences are MNHEY and SMNVEV (reference sequence). The CDR3 runs to 17 residues. The CDR3 nucleotides read TGTGCCAGCAGTTTATTCCCCCCCCAGGTCTCCTACAATGAGCAGTTCTTC. It encodes CASSLFPPQVSYNEQFF.

At least ten counts were recorded for this clonotype. The chain employs TRBV10-3 and TRBJ2-1; TRBD2 matches 7 bases. Germline CDR1 is ENHRY and CDR2 is SYGVKD. V lost 7 bases, J lost 7 bases, and 7 bases stayed unmatched. This CDR3 is built from 13 residues. CDR3 loop: CAIMAGDLNEQFF. Written as DNA, the CDR3 is TGTGCCATCATGGCGGGAGATCTAAATGAGCAGTTCTTC.

The CDR3 sequence is CASSERQARNIQYF. The CDR3 nucleotides read TGCGCCAGCAGTGAAAGACAAGCACGGAACATTCAGTACTTC. This sequence joins TRBV10-1 and TRBJ2-4; D is undetermined. Germline loops: CDR1 WNHNN, CDR2 SYGVQD (reference sequence). The germline V and J ends were trimmed by 3 bases and 7 bases, with 13 bases remaining between them. This CDR3 region has 14 residues.

The rearrangement uses TRBV28 and TRBJ2-1, with 9 bases matching TRBD1. From germline, CDR1 is MDHEN and CDR2 SYDVKM. This CDR3 is 16 amino acids long. The trim removed 6 bases at V and 2 bases at J, leaving 8 bases unmatched. This chain's CDR3 is CASSLGQGQTYNEQFF. The DNA of the CDR3 is TGTGCCAGCAGCCTAGGACAGGGGCAAACCTACAATGAGCAGTTCTTC.

The chain is built from TRBV20-1 and TRBJ2-5; 8 bases are a match to TRBD1. CDR1 and CDR2 from the germline V gene are DFQATT and SNEGSKA (reference sequence). The J segment lost 2 bases and the V segment lost 3 bases, leaving 2 bases of the junction unmatched. The CDR3 spans 13 residues. CDR3 bases: TGCAGTGCTAGGGACAGGGTTCAAGAGACCCAGTACTTC. It specifies CSARDRVQETQYF.

The V call is TRBV6-2 or TRBV6-3, the J call TRBJ2-1, with D hard to call. Germline V CDR1 and CDR2: MNHEY, SVGEGT. The CDR3 extends over 20 amino acids. Trimming took off 0 bases at V and 2 bases at J, with 23 bases between the two ends. CDR3 nucleotides: TGTGCCAGCAGTTACTCGGAATTTGTCCTGCGTTCTTACACCTACAATGAGCAGTTCTTC. This encodes CASSYSEFVLRSYTYNEQFF.

This clonotype was seen many times. The V call is TRBV9, the J call TRBJ2-1; tentative D call: TRBD2 (6 bases). Germline V gene data show CDR1 as SGDLS and CDR2 as YYNGEE. Trimming stripped 3 bases from V and 5 bases from J, with 15 bases between. The CDR3 runs 15 residues. Here the CDR3 DNA reads TGTGCCAGCAGCGACGGTAGCGGATTGAACAATGAGCAGTTCTTC. Its protein product is CASSDGSGLNNEQFF.

The genes are TRBV5-1 and TRBJ1-1; possible D gene TRBD1, 6 bases. The CDR3 totals 16 residues. Germline V lookup: CDR1 SGHRS, CDR2 YFSETQ. The ends were cut back, 4 bases at V and 3 bases at J, with 19 bases in the middle. CDR3 bases: TGCGCCAGCAGCCCAACCGAGGGGGGGCCTCACACTGAAGCTTTCTTT. It is translated as CASSPTEGGPHTEAFF.

This clonotype has a handful of counts. The V gene is TRBV5-1, the J gene TRBJ2-1; 14 bases align to TRBD2. The germline CDR1 and CDR2 sequences are SGHRS and YFSETQ. Trimming cost V 4 bases and J 6 bases; bases outside gene matches: 12. The CDR3 has 18 amino acids. CDR3 residues: CASSPGTSGSGHSNEQFF. The CDR3, as DNA: TGCGCCAGCAGCCCCGGGACTAGCGGGAGCGGTCATAGCAATGAGCAGTTCTTC.

This clonotype was seen more than once but under ten times. V usage is TRBV28 and J usage is TRBJ2-7; 8 positions match TRBD2. Per germline, CDR1 MDHEN and CDR2 SYDVKM. The length of the CDR3 is 15 residues. V dropped 6 bases and J dropped 2; count of bases not matched to a gene: 9. This chain's CDR3 is CASSALAANTYEQYF. The CDR3 DNA follows: TGTGCCAGCAGCGCACTAGCGGCAAATACCTACGAGCAGTACTTC.

In its sample, this clonotype was seen a few times. V gene TRBV7-9 combines with J gene TRBJ2-2; perhaps TRBD1 as D (6 bases). Trimming removed 5 bases at V and 9 bases at J, with 7 bases between. This CDR3 has 11 residues. Germline V lookup: CDR1 SEHNR, CDR2 FQNEAQ (reference sequence). DNA of the CDR3: TGTGCCAGCAGCGGACAGAGGGAGCTGTTTTTT. Translation: CASSGQRELFF.